This paragraph covers one T cell receptor (beta chain) sequence. The antigen is unknown. These data belong to a study of cytomegalovirus exposure and HLA in healthy donors. Unmatched junction bases numbered 10, after V lost 4 bases and J lost 6 bases. Per germline, CDR1 SGHKS and CDR2 YYEKEE (reference sequence). The CDR3 has 16 amino acids. The study ran its PCR with 60 Vbeta and 13 Jbeta primers. Here immunoSEQ multiplex PCR was the method, and the copy in TCRdb shows in-frame clones only, minus some. The sample has 150,000 to 200,000 clones; 76% are singletons. Study results and limitations: The study recorded around 160 TCR beta chains that were cytomegalovirus-associated.

Source material: PBMCs. The chain carries TRBV5-5 and TRBJ2-3; 11 nucleotides agree with TRBD2. The sequence was obtained from a man between 18 and 35 years old in good health and CMV-seronegative. The CDR3 DNA reads TGTGCCAGCAGCCAAGGCGGACTAGCGGGCCCGGATACGCAGTATTTT. It is translated as CASSQGGLAGPDTQYF. Looking up the rest from reference TRBV5-5 and TRBJ2-3 gives the full variable domain: DAGVTQSPTHLIKTRGQQVTLRCSPISGHKSVSWYQQVLGQGPQFIFQYYEKEERGRGNFPDRFSARQFPNYSSELNVNALLLGDSALYLCASSQGGLAGPDTQYFGPGTRLTVL.